This T cell receptor beta chain was sequenced during a study of blood T cell repertoires in COVID-19. Turning to the study itself: Sites across the United States, Italy and Spain contributed samples from acute and convalescent COVID-19. T cells, B-cell-depleted T cells, or PBMCs provided the cDNA or gDNA that served as material.

The CDR3 is 14 amino acids. V shed 4 bases and J shed 2 bases, with 12 bases lying between them. Germline V CDR1 and CDR2: SGHRS, YFSETQ. Original processing methods: Amplification of reference gene primers provided the estimated nucleated cell counts. Sequencing was performed with immunoSEQ multiplex PCR; in TCRdb, only in-frame clones are kept and a portion is missing. That table furnishes V, J and clone size, whereas the DNA furnished D and trimming. The sample records 65,000 to 95,000 clones, 88% being singletons. The chain combines TRBV5-1 with TRBJ1-1; perhaps TRBD1 as D (5 bases). What was sequenced was peripheral blood. This receptor was obtained from a man aged 70 or older with acute or convalescent COVID-19. The CDR3 bases are TGCGCCAGCAGCCTCCGACAGAGTAACACTGAAGCTTTCTTT. It is translated as CASSLRQSNTEAFF.